These 17 T cell receptor beta chains were sequenced from one sample in a study of blood T cells in healthy people across ages. A second PCR, run for about 7 to 11 cycles, used a sample-barcoded 5' primer plus a J-beta primer mix. TCRdb reanalysed the 5' RACE reads using MiXCR and keeps one entry per CDR3 protein. This repertoire shows approximately 800,000 distinct CDR3 sequences, 35% to 40% found once; its top ten account for 10% to 15%. The sample comprised blood. These receptors were taken from a man aged 18 to 29 in good health.

This clonotype was recorded a few times. This chain joins TRBV27 and TRBJ2-3, with D perhaps matching TRBD1 or TRBD2 (6 bases each). The germline gives CDR1 MNHEY, CDR2 SMNVEV (reference sequence). The CDR3 extends over 16 amino acids. V was shortened by 7 bases and J by 6 bases, with 23 bases between the two germline ends. The CDR3 nucleotides are TGTGCCAGCAACCTTAAAGCCGGAAGGGGGGTTGATACGCAGTATTTT. Residues: CASNLKAGRGVDTQYF.

Turning to this clonotype: One base away lies a much larger clone, so this may be a sequencing read error. The V call is TRBV6-2 or TRBV6-3, the J call TRBJ1-2; the D is unclear. CDR3 size: 12 residues. V was pared by 6 bases and J by 7 bases, with 12 bases between. Per the germline V gene, CDR1 is MNHEY and CDR2 is SVGEGT. The CDR3 region has the DNA TGTGCCAGCAGAAGCGTCTACTGTGGCTACACCTTC. Protein product: CASRSVYCGYTF.

This rearrangement joins TRBV28 to TRBJ2-1, with 10 bases matching TRBD1. CDR1 and CDR2 (germline): MDHEN, SYDVKM. V was pared by 4 bases and J by 13 bases, with 10 bases of the junction left unmatched. The CDR3 has 14 residues. CDR3 nucleotide sequence: TGTGCCAGCAGTTCGACAGGGGGCCGGGAGACCCAGTTCTTC. It is translated as CASSSTGGRETQFF. Full variable domain (rest looked up from reference TRBV28 and TRBJ2-1): DVKVTQSSRYLVKRTGEKVFLECVQDMDHENMFWYRQDPGLGLRLIYFSYDVKMKEKGDIPEGYSVSREKKERFSLILESASTNQTSMYLCASSSTGGRETQFFGPGTRLTVL.

The chain couples TRBV6-6 to TRBJ1-2, with TRBD1 as a possible D gene (5 bases). The CDR3 totals 14 residues. From germline, CDR1 is MNHNY and CDR2 SVGAGI (reference sequence). V lost 2 bases to trimming and J lost 2 bases, with 9 bases between them. In nucleotides, the CDR3 is TGTGCCAGCAGTTACGCGGACAAAAACTATGGCTACACCTTC. Amino acids: CASSYADKNYGYTF.

This clonotype has a count of ten or more. The V and J genes are TRBV29-1 and TRBJ2-3, with D perhaps TRBD1 (5 bases). The V and J ends lost 3 bases and 1 base respectively, with 8 bases between them. The length of the CDR3 is 13 residues. CDR1 and CDR2 (germline): SQVTM, ANQGSEA. CDR3 bases: TGCAGCGTTGAGGGGCGACGCACAGATACGCAGTATTTT. Its protein product is CSVEGRRTDTQYF.

The V and J genes are TRBV9 and TRBJ2-3, with D perhaps given as TRBD1 or TRBD2 (5 bases each). Looked up from germline, CDR1 is SGDLS and CDR2 is YYNGEE. V was pared by 3 bases and J by 4 bases, with 15 bases between. This CDR3 has 15 amino acids. CDR3 protein: CASSGDRRRPDTQYF. For the CDR3, the DNA is TGTGCCAGCAGCGGGGACCGCAGGAGGCCAGATACGCAGTATTTT.

This chain links TRBV2 with TRBJ1-5; D is unresolved. The ends were cut back, 3 bases at V and 7 bases at J, with 7 bases in the middle. The germline V gene has CDR1 SNHLY and CDR2 FYNNEI. The CDR3 is made up of 12 amino acids. Here the CDR3 DNA reads TGTGCCAGCAGTGAGGAAGGGCAGCCCCAGCATTTT. It yields the protein CASSEEGQPQHF.

The chain employs TRBV4-1 and TRBJ2-7, with TRBD1 matching 7 bases. The J call is doubtful: the DNA matches TRBJ2-5 better. Per germline, CDR1 MGHRA and CDR2 YSYEKL. The CDR3 covers 16 residues. The CDR3 coding sequence is TGCGCCAGCAGCCACGCGTCCGGGACAGTACGGGAGACCCAGTACTTC. It yields the protein CASSHASGTVRETQYF.

This clonotype was seen ten or more times. V and J are TRBV12-3 or TRBV12-4 and TRBJ2-1, with 10 bases fitting TRBD1. The CDR3 length is 15 residues. V shed 4 bases, J shed 7 bases, and the junction held 7 bases outside the gene matches. As DNA, the CDR3 is TGTGCCAGCAGTTGGGGGACAGGGGAGTTGAATGAGCAGTTCTTC. Protein sequence: CASSWGTGELNEQFF.

The chain is built from TRBV7-3 and TRBJ1-2, with D possibly matching TRBD1 (6 bases). V lost 5 bases and J 4 bases, leaving 11 bases between the germline ends. This CDR3 has 13 amino acids. CDR1 and CDR2 from the germline V gene are SGHTA and FQGTGA. DNA of the CDR3: TGTGCCAGCAGCGCCAGGGGTGGCTATGGCTACACCTTC. Its protein product is CASSARGGYGYTF.

The chain uses TRBV5-5 and TRBJ2-3; TRBD1 matches at 7 bases. V trimming: 3 bases; J trimming: 0 bases; junction bases outside the gene matches: 4. The CDR3 extends over 15 amino acids. Germline loops: CDR1 SGHKS, CDR2 YYEKEE (reference sequence). The CDR3 sequence is CASSSGQSSTDTQYF. The CDR3 nucleotides are TGTGCCAGCAGCTCGGGACAGTCTAGCACAGATACGCAGTATTTT.

This clonotype was seen more than once but under ten times. The chain links TRBV15 to TRBJ2-1; 11 bases align to TRBD2. Trimming took 8 bases from V and 6 from J; bases not matched to a gene: 15. Germline assignment: CDR1 LNHNV and CDR2 YYDKDF (reference sequence). This CDR3 contains 17 residues. CDR3 protein: CATATALAGASCNEQFF. The CDR3 DNA follows: TGTGCCACCGCGACCGCACTAGCGGGGGCCAGTTGCAATGAGCAGTTCTTC.

This clonotype was found many times. The chain combines TRBV5-1 with TRBJ1-6; the D is unclear. V lost 3 bases and J lost 7, with 11 bases in between. The CDR3 is made up of 14 amino acids. Germline assignment: CDR1 SGHRS and CDR2 YFSETQ. This chain's CDR3 is CASSSRTENSPLHF. The DNA for the CDR3 is TGCGCCAGCAGCTCCAGGACGGAGAATTCACCCCTCCACTTT.

This rearrangement joins TRBV18 to TRBJ1-2; 7 nucleotides match TRBD1. J gave up 4 bases and V 3 bases, and 11 bases lay outside the gene matches. The CDR3 loop spans 16 amino acids. Looked up from germline, CDR1 is KGHSH and CDR2 is LQKENI. CDR3 nucleotides: TGTGCCAGCTCACCGGACAGGCGGGGGACTACCTATGGCTACACCTTC. It translates to CASSPDRRGTTYGYTF.

The genes are TRBV25-1 and TRBJ2-1; D possibly corresponds to TRBD1 (5 bases). The ends were cut back, 3 bases at V and 9 bases at J, with 15 bases in the middle. This CDR3 has 14 residues. Germline loops: CDR1 MGHDK, CDR2 SYGVNS. The CDR3 DNA reads as TGTGCCAGCAGTGAGGGGCGTCTCCGTACTGAGCAGTTCTTC. As protein: CASSEGRLRTEQFF.

This clonotype was seen a handful of times. This chain joins TRBV18 and TRBJ2-1; 8 nucleotides line up with TRBD2. From germline, CDR1 is KGHSH and CDR2 LQKENI. V shed 0 bases, J shed 9 bases, and the junction held 7 bases outside the gene matches. This CDR3 has 15 residues. DNA of the CDR3: TGTGCCAGCTCACCACCGATGGCGGGGGGCTCTGAGCAGTTCTTC. It specifies CASSPPMAGGSEQFF.

The rearrangement joins TRBV9 to TRBJ2-1, with TRBD2 identical over 8 bases. Matching the DNA end better, TRBJ2-7 makes the J call doubtful. The CDR3 runs 16 residues. Looked up from germline, CDR1 is SGDLS and CDR2 is YYNGEE. The CDR3 spells CASSPAGGSSYNEQYF. The CDR3 DNA reads TGTGCCAGCAGCCCGGCGGGGGGCAGCTCCTACAATGAGCAGTACTTC.